Listed here is a single T cell receptor beta chain. No cognate antigen has been identified for it. Base quality data are lacking; no much larger clone is found one base away. Sequencing instrument: Illumina NovaSeq 6000. cDNA libraries for TCRalpha and TCRbeta were prepared by 5'RACE using constant-segment primers, with sample barcodes and unique molecular identifiers added. RNA was extracted from every sample with Trizol reagent. Libraries were amplified in two PCR steps, with a second sample barcode and Illumina TruSeq adapters added in the second step. Sequencing of the libraries was done on an Illumina NovaSeq, producing 2 x 150 bp paired-end reads. The published analysis was carried out like this. The reads were demultiplexed and collapsed into UMI-guided consensus sequences using migec v1.2.7. Using mixcr v2.1.11, the UMI consensuses were aligned to TRA and TRB V and J templates and assembled into clonotypes. Expanded or contracted clonotypes were those called significant by both edgeR and NoisET, with noise models trained on biological replicates. For edgeR calls, a false discovery rate-adjusted p below 0.01 and a log2 fold-change threshold of 1 were applied. As an exploratory analysis of dynamics, max-normalized trajectories of the 1000 most abundant clonotypes were examined by PCA with hierarchical clustering. Separately sequenced CD4+ and CD8+ repertoires were used to assign a CD4 or CD8 phenotype to each responding clone. TCRdb reworked the public reads: Q25 trimming with fastp, MiXCR clone assembly, productive beta chains retained. Each record represents a unique CDR3 protein, reported with the most common genes and DNA among its rows. For this entry, the V and J calls and clone size follow TCRdb and not the study's own pipeline. The table for this sample lists under 650,000 distinct CDR3 sequences; roughly 18% of them were counted only once. The leading ten clones occupy approximately 12% of the sample.

Ficoll-Paque density gradient centrifugation was the method used to isolate PBMCs. The V end loses 5 bases and the J end loses 6 bases, and a stretch of 17 bases separates them. The germline V gene specifies SGHAT as CDR1 and FQNNGV as CDR2. The CDR3 sequence holds 15 residues, the cysteine and phenylalanine included. Just CDR3 DNA is preserved here, 45 bases in frame from base 1. This entry comes from a study of T-cell memory formation after mild COVID-19 listed by TCRdb under 2021. At the level of the whole study: Most TCR sequence clusters were specific to one of the two donors. The cohort comprised two young, previously healthy adult volunteers, one female and one male. T-cell clones expanding and contracting after mild COVID-19 in a couple of donors were tracked by longitudinal TCRalpha and TCRbeta repertoire sequencing.

The paper as a whole reports these results and caveats: Only a couple of mild cases were covered by the study, and larger cohorts that include severe cases with pre-infection samples were considered necessary. From day 15 to 85, contracting clones showed balanced CD4/CD8 phenotypes, whereas a second wave of clones that expanded from day 15 to 37 leaned towards CD4+. Contracting CD4+ clones turned up mainly in the CM and EM memory subsets, whereas EMRA was where CD8+ clones were enriched. Some responding clones were detected in pre-infection memory, suggesting pre-existing cross-reactive memory T cells joined the SARS-CoV-2 response. Whether the second-wave clones peaking on day 37 were SARS-CoV-2 specific was not confirmed.

The chain employs TRBV11-2 and TRBJ2-1; the D gene cannot be named for sure. The clonotype comes from an adult woman who had mild COVID-19 (a few samples of this study predate the infection). The sample titles of this study are shuffled in the database, so cell type and time point are left out; the donor was told from shared clones. Sequences were obtained from PBMCs or a T cell subset sorted from them (not recorded which). This receptor has the CDR3 CASSHSRSFGNEQFF. The nucleotide sequence is TGTGCCAGCAGCCACTCCCGGTCCTTCGGCAATGAGCAGTTCTTC.